This T cell receptor (beta chain) was captured by sequencing in a study of T cells in Graves' hyperthyroidism and ophthalmopathy. Exclusion followed for patients with uncontrolled infection, other autoimmune disease, pregnancy or lactation. Clinical symptoms, serum thyroxine, TRAb, thyroid ultrasound and orbital computed tomography informed diagnoses. It was RNA transcripts that yielded the amplified TCR beta CDR3 regions. Initially, a first-round RT-PCR of the TCR CDR3 employed the HTBI primer set. TCRdb redid the calling of the multiplex PCR reads with MiXCR, one entry per CDR3 protein. Counted here are 340,000 or so distinct CDR3 sequences, approximately 15% occurring once; the ten biggest clones make up roughly a third. The germline gives CDR1 SGHNT, CDR2 YYREEE (reference sequence). The V end lost 4 bases, the J end lost 1 base, and 11 bases lay between the germline ends. CDR3 length: 14 amino acids.

V gene TRBV5-4 combines with J gene TRBJ1-1; perhaps TRBD1 as D (6 bases). This receptor was taken from a man aged 25 to 40 with Graves' hyperthyroidism. Sequencing was done on a sample of blood. CDR3 nucleotide sequence: TGTGCCAGCAGCCCGGGACATAAGAACACTGAAGCTTTCTTT. Encoded protein: CASSPGHKNTEAFF.